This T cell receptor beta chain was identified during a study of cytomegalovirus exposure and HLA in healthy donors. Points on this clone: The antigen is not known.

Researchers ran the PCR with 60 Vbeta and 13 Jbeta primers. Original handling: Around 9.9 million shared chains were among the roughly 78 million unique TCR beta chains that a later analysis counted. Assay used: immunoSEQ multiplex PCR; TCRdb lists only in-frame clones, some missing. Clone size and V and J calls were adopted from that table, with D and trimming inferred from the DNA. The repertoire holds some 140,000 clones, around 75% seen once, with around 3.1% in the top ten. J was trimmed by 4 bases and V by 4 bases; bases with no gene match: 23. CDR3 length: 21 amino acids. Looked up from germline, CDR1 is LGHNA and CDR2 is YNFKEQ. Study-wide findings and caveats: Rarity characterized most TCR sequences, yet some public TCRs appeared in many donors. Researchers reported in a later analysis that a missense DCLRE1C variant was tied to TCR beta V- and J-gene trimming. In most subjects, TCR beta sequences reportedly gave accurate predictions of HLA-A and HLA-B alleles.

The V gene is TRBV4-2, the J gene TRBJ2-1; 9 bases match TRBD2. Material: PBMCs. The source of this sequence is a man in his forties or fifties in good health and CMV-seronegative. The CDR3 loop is CASSRTPGVAGVRLGYNEQFF. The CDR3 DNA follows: TGTGCCAGCAGCCGAACCCCCGGGGTAGCGGGAGTAAGGCTGGGTTACAATGAGCAGTTCTTC.